The source of this T cell receptor beta chain is a study of control samples from healthy donors and cancer patients. Measured with immunoSEQ multiplex PCR; TCRdb has only the in-frame clones, and not every one. Here the sample spans about 130,000 clones, approximately 90% being singletons. This CDR3 is built from 13 residues. Between the trimmed V and J ends, which lost 7 bases and 2 bases, there was a span of 10 bases. The germline V gene has CDR1 LGHNT and CDR2 FRNRAP. The sequenced sample consisted of blood. The chain carries TRBV12-5 and TRBJ2-3; a possible D gene is TRBD1 (6 bases). The receptor was derived from a young man in good health. The CDR3, as DNA: TGTGCTAGTGCACAGGGCTCCACAGATACGCAGTATTTT. Translated: CASAQGSTDTQYF.